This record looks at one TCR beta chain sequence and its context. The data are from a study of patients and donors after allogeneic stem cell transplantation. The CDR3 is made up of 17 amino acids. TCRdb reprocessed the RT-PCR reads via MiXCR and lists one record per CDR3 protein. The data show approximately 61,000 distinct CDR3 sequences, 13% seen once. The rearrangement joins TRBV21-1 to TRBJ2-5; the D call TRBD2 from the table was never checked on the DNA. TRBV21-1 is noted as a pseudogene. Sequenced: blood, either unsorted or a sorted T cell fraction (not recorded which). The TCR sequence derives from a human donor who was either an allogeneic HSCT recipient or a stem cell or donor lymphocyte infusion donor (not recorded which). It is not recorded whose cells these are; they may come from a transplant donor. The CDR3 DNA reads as TGTGCCAGCAGCAAAGTCCCGGGACTAGCGGGTAAAGAGACCCGGTACTTC. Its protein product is CASSKVPGLAGKETRYF.